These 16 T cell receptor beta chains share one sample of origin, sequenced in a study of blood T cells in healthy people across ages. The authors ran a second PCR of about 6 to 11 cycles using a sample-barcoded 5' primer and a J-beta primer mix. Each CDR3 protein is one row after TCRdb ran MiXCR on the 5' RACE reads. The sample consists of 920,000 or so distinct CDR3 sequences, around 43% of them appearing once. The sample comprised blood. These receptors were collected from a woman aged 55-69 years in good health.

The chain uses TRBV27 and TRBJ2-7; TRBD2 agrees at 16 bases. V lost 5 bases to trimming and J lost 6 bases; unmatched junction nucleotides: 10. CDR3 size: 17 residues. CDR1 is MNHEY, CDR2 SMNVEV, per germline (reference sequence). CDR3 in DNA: TGTGCCAGCAGTCGACCGGGACTAGCGGGAGGGCCCGTCGAGCAGTACTTC. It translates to CASSRPGLAGGPVEQYF.

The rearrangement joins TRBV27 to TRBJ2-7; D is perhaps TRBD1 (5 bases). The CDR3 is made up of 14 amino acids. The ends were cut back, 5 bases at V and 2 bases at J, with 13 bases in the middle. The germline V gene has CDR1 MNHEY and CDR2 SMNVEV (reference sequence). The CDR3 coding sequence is TGTGCCAGCAGTCCCTATAAGGGGCCCTACGAGCAGTACTTC. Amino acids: CASSPYKGPYEQYF.

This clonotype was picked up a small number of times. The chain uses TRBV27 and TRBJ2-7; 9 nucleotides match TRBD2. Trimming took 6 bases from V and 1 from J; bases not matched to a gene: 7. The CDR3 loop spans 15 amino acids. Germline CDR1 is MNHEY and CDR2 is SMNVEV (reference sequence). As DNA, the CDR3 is TGTGCCAGCAGGCCGGAGACTAGCGGATCCTACGAGCAGTACTTC. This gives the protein CASRPETSGSYEQYF.

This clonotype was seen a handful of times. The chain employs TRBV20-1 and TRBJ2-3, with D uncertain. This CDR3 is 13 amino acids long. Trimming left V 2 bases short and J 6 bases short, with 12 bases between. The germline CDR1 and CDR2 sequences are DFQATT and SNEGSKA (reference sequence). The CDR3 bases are TGCAGTGCTAGACACAAAGGGCCGGATACGCAGTATTTT. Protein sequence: CSARHKGPDTQYF.

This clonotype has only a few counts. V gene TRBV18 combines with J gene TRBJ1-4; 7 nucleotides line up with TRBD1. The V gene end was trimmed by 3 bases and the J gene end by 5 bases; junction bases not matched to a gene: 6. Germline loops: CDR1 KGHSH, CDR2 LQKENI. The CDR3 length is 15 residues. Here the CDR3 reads CASSPPGTENEKLFF. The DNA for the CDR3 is TGTGCCAGCTCACCGCCCGGGACAGAAAATGAAAAACTGTTTTTT.

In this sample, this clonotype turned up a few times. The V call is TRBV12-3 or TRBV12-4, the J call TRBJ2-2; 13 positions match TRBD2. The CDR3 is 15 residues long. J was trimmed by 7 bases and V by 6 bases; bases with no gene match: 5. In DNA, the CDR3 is TGTGCCAGCAGCCCCGGACTAGCGGGAGTCGGGGAGCTGTTTTTT. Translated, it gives CASSPGLAGVGELFF.

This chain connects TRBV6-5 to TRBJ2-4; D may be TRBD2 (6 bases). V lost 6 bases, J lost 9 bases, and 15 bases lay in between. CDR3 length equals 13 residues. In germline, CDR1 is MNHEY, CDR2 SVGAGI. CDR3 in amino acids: CASRERGVGIQYF. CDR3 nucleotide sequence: TGTGCCAGCAGAGAACGCGGGGTGGGCATTCAGTACTTC.

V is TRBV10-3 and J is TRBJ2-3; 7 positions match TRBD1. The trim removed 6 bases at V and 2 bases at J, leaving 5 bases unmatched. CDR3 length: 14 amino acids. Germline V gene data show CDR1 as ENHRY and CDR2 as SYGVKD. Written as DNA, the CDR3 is TGTGCCATCAGCACAGGGGTGGCCACAGATACGCAGTATTTT. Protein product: CAISTGVATDTQYF.

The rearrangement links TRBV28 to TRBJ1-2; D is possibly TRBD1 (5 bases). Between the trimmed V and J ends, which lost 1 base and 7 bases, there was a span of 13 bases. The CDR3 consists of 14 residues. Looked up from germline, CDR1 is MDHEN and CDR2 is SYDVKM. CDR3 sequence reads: CASSLLGAGRGYTF. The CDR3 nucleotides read TGTGCCAGCAGTTTATTAGGGGCCGGACGTGGCTACACCTTC.

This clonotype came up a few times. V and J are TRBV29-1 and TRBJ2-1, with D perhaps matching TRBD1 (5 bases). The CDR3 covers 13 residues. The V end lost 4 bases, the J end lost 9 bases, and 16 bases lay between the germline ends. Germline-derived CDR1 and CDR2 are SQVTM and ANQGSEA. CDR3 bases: TGCAGCGTTGTTTGGACATTTGACGGTGAGCAGTTCTTC. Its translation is CSVVWTFDGEQFF.

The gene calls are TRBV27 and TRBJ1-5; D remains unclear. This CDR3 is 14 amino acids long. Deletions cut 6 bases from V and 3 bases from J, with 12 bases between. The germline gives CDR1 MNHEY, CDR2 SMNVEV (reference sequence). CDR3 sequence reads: CASSPRKYNQPQHF. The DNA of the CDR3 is TGTGCCAGCAGCCCCCGGAAGTACAATCAGCCCCAGCATTTT.

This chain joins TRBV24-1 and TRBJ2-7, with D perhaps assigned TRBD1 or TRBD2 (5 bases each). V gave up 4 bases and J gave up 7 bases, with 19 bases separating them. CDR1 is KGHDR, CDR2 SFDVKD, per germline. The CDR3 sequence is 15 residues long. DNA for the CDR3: TGTGCCACCAGTGAGGGGTCGTGGGACCACAATGAGCAGTACTTC. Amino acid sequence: CATSEGSWDHNEQYF.

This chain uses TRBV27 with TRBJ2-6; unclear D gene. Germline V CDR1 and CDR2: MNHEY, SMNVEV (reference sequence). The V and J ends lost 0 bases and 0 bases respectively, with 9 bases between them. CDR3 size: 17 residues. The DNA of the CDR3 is TGTGCCAGCAGTTTATCGCGTCCCTCCTCTGGGGCCAACGTCCTGACTTTC. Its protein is CASSLSRPSSGANVLTF.

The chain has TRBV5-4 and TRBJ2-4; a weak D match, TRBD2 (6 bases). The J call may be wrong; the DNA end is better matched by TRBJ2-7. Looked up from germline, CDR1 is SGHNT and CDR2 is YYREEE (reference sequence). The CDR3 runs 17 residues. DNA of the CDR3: TGTGCCAGCAGCTTGGGGGGACGCGGGATTAATATATACGAGCAGTACTTC. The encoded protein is CASSLGGRGINIYEQYF.

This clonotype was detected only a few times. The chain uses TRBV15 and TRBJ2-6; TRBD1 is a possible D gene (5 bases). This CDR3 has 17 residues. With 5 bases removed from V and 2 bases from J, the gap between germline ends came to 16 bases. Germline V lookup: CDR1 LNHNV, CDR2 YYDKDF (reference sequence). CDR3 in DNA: TGTGCCACCAGCCCACAGGACACTTCAACTGGGGCCAACGTCCTGACTTTC. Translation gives CATSPQDTSTGANVLTF.

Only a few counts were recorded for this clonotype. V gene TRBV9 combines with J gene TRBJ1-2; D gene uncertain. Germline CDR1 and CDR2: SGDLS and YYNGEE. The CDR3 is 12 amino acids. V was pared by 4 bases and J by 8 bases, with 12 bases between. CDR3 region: CASSKQTEGYTF. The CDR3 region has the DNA TGTGCCAGCAGCAAACAGACGGAGGGCTACACCTTC.